The 8 T cell receptor beta chains reported below all come from one sample, sequenced in a study of T cell changes during pregnancy in multiple sclerosis. Method: immunoSEQ multiplex PCR; TCRdb's copy keeps in-frame clones and lacks some. The data show approximately 60,000 clones, with 90% to 95% seen just once and 3% to 4% held by the top ten. The sample in question was CD8+ T cells from peripheral blood mononuclear cells, obtained in the second trimester of pregnancy. Receptors were obtained from a female donor with multiple sclerosis, enrolled in a pregnancy study.

This sequence joins TRBV19 and TRBJ2-7, with D unclear. Germline V gene lookup returns CDR1 LNHDA and CDR2 SQIVND (reference sequence). Trimming removed 6 bases from V and 6 bases from J, with 15 bases in between. The CDR3 sequence is 13 residues long. As DNA, the CDR3 is TGTGCCAGTAGCCTCGGTTCTCGCTCCGAGCAGTACTTC. Translated, it gives CASSLGSRSEQYF. The full variable domain, in which reference TRBV19 and TRBJ2-7 provide the parts outside the CDR3, is DGGITQSPKYLFRKEGQNVTLSCEQNLNHDAMYWYRQDPGQGLRLIYYSQIVNDFQKGDIAEGYSVSREKKESFPLTVTSAQKNPTAFYLCASSLGSRSEQYFGPGTRLTVT.

In DNA form, the CDR3 reads TGTGCCAGTAGTATGGGCAGGGGGCTGGGGGACACTGAAGCTTTCTTT. Translating it yields CASSMGRGLGDTEAFF. The V gene is TRBV19, the J gene TRBJ1-1, with 8 positions matching TRBD1. The CDR3 runs to 16 residues. With V trimmed by 3 bases and J by 3 bases, 9 bases remained unmatched. The V gene's germline CDR1 is LNHDA and CDR2 SQIVND (reference sequence).

This sequence joins TRBV11-3 and TRBJ2-7; TRBD2 might be the D (5 bases). V shed 5 bases and J shed 5 bases, with 13 bases lying between them. The CDR3 spans 13 residues. The germline CDR1 and CDR2 sequences are SGHNT and YENEEA. The CDR3 bases are TGTGCCAGCAGCGCAGAGGGTAGCCACGAGCAGTACTTC. Amino acid sequence: CASSAEGSHEQYF.

The gene calls are TRBV5-1 and TRBJ1-1, with 9 bases identical to TRBD1. The trim removed 4 bases at V and 1 base at J, leaving 2 bases unmatched. Per the germline V gene, CDR1 is SGHRS and CDR2 is YFSETQ. The CDR3 is made up of 14 amino acids. The CDR3 loop reads CASSHRGQNTEAFF. As DNA, the CDR3 is TGCGCCAGCAGCCACAGGGGGCAGAACACTGAAGCTTTCTTT. The whole variable domain, remainder taken from reference TRBV5-1 and TRBJ1-1, is KAGVTQTPRYLIKTRGQQVTLSCSPISGHRSVSWYQQTPGQGLQFLFEYFSETQRNKGNFPGRFSGRQFSNSRSEMNVSTLELGDSALYLCASSHRGQNTEAFFGQGTRLTVV.

J is TRBJ2-3 and V is TRBV13; TRBD2 agrees at 11 bases. The CDR3 contains 14 residues. V was pared by 0 bases and J by 12 bases, with 5 bases of the junction left unmatched. Per germline, CDR1 PRHDT and CDR2 FYEKMQ (reference sequence). CDR3 region: CASSLGSGRGAQYF. The CDR3 DNA is TGTGCCAGCAGCTTAGGTAGCGGGAGGGGGGCCCAGTATTTT.

The chain is built from TRBV5-1 and TRBJ2-5; D ambiguous. Trimming removed 1 base from V and 2 bases from J, with 6 bases in between. CDR3 length: 13 amino acids. Germline V gives CDR1 SGHRS, CDR2 YFSETQ. The CDR3 bases are TGCGCCAGCAGCTTGACTAATCAAGAGACCCAGTACTTC. It yields the protein CASSLTNQETQYF.

This chain uses TRBV10-3 with TRBJ2-7, with TRBD2 identical over 9 bases. CDR1 is ENHRY and CDR2 is SYGVKD in the germline V gene. The CDR3 has 15 residues. With 2 bases clipped from V and 6 bases from J, the junction kept 8 bases outside the gene matches. CDR3 in DNA: TGTGCCATCAGTGAGCCAACGGGACTAGCTGGCGAGCAGTACTTC. The encoded protein is CAISEPTGLAGEQYF.

The V call is TRBV2, the J call TRBJ1-1; D possibly corresponds to TRBD1 (5 bases). The germline V gene encodes CDR1 SNHLY and CDR2 FYNNEI. The length of the CDR3 is 14 residues. The V gene lost 1 base and the J gene lost 8 bases, with 14 bases spanning the gap. CDR3 DNA: TGTGCCAGCAGTGAAGGCAGGGCGTTGGGAGAAGCTTTCTTT. The encoded protein is CASSEGRALGEAFF.